The 14 T cell receptor beta chains reported below all come from one sample, sequenced in a study of T cell changes during pregnancy in multiple sclerosis. Sequencing was performed with immunoSEQ multiplex PCR; in TCRdb, only in-frame clones are kept and a portion is missing. The data show about 42,000 clones, with 91% seen just once and approximately 0.73% held by the top ten. Sequences were derived from CD4+ T cells from peripheral blood mononuclear cells, sampled before pregnancy. These receptors originate from a female donor with multiple sclerosis, enrolled in a pregnancy study.

The chain recombines TRBV11-1 with TRBJ2-7; TRBD1 agrees at 8 bases. The germline V gene encodes CDR1 SGHAT and CDR2 FQDESV (reference sequence). This CDR3 comprises 15 residues. V lost 9 bases and J lost 4; bases outside the gene matches: 14. CDR3 nucleotide sequence: TGTGCCAGGAGGAAGAATCGGGACAGGTCGTACGAGCAGTACTTC. Protein sequence: CARRKNRDRSYEQYF.

This chain joins TRBV12-5 and TRBJ2-7; 13 nucleotides line up with TRBD2. The CDR3 spans 20 residues. Germline trimming cut 4 bases from V and 0 bases from J; bases unmatched to any gene: 15. Germline CDR1 reads LGHNT; CDR2 reads FRNRAP. The CDR3 protein is CASGSHLGTSGDLSSYEQYF. The CDR3 bases are TGTGCTAGTGGTTCCCACTTAGGGACTAGCGGGGACCTTAGCTCCTACGAGCAGTACTTC. The full variable domain, rest sourced from reference TRBV12-5 and TRBJ2-7, is DARVTQTPRHKVTEMGQEVTMRCQPILGHNTVFWYRQTMMQGLELLAYFRNRAPLDDSGMPKDRFSAEMPDATLATLKIQPSEPRDSAVYFCASGSHLGTSGDLSSYEQYFGPGTRLTVT.

The rearrangement links TRBV18 to TRBJ1-1, with D possibly being TRBD1 (5 bases). The germline V gene has CDR1 KGHSH and CDR2 LQKENI. V lost 2 bases to trimming and J lost 3 bases, with 16 bases between them. CDR3 length: 16 residues. The CDR3 nucleotides read TGTGCCAGCTCACCAGGACCCAGGGTACCGTACACTGAAGCTTTCTTT. It yields the protein CASSPGPRVPYTEAFF.

The V gene is TRBV5-1, the J gene TRBJ2-5, with TRBD2 identical over 12 bases. TRBJ2-7 explains the end of the DNA better; the J call may be wrong. The CDR3 totals 17 residues. The germline V gene encodes CDR1 SGHRS and CDR2 YFSETQ. The CDR3 region has the DNA TGCGCCAGCAGCTTGCAACTAGCGGGGGGCAGGCCCTACGAGCAGTACTTC. This translates into CASSLQLAGGRPYEQYF.

V and J are TRBV6-4 and TRBJ2-1; 13 bases agree with TRBD2. The junction had 8 bases not matched to a gene; V was cut back by 6 bases and J by 9 bases. Looked up from germline, CDR1 is MRHNA and CDR2 is SNTAGT. The CDR3 sequence is 15 residues long. CDR3 amino acids: CASRITSGGAGEQFF. DNA for the CDR3: TGTGCCAGCAGAATTACTAGCGGGGGGGCAGGTGAGCAGTTCTTC.

The V and J genes are TRBV29-1 and TRBJ2-3, with TRBD2 matching 9 bases. The J segment lost 1 base and the V segment lost 6 bases, leaving 8 bases of the junction unmatched. The length of the CDR3 is 15 residues. CDR1 SQVTM and CDR2 ANQGSEA come from the germline V gene. This CDR3 reads CSVVRERGGTDTQYF. CDR3 DNA sequence: TGCAGCGTGGTCCGGGAGCGGGGGGGCACAGATACGCAGTATTTT.

The rearrangement uses TRBV6-4 and TRBJ2-1, with 9 bases lining up with TRBD2. This CDR3 is 14 amino acids long. Looked up from germline, CDR1 is MRHNA and CDR2 is SNTAGT. J was trimmed by 7 bases and V by 4 bases; bases with no gene match: 5. The CDR3 reads CASSGLAGTNEQFF. DNA of the CDR3: TGTGCCAGCAGTGGCCTAGCGGGGACGAATGAGCAGTTCTTC.

This chain uses TRBV5-1 with TRBJ2-7; the D gene is possibly TRBD2 (6 bases). In germline, CDR1 is SGHRS, CDR2 YFSETQ. The CDR3 is made up of 16 amino acids. Trimming left V 2 bases short and J 3 bases short, with 18 bases between. Here the CDR3 reads CASSLTSGSYIYEQYF. The DNA for the CDR3 is TGCGCCAGCAGCTTAACTTCCGGGAGTTATATCTACGAGCAGTACTTC.

This clone appeared once. The rearrangement links TRBV7-2 to TRBJ2-7, with D perhaps TRBD2 (7 bases). CDR3 length: 15 residues. V dropped 1 base and J dropped 7 bases, with 17 bases sitting between them. Germline loops: CDR1 SGHTA, CDR2 FQGNSA. The CDR3 here is CASSLVGGRTVEQYF. DNA for the CDR3: TGTGCCAGCAGCTTAGTCGGGGGGCGCACCGTGGAGCAGTACTTC. The whole variable domain, remainder taken from reference TRBV7-2 and TRBJ2-7, is GAGVSQSPSNKVTEKGKDVELRCDPISGHTALYWYRQSLGQGLEFLIYFQGNSAPDKSGLPSDRFSAERTGGSVSTLTIQRTQQEDSAVYLCASSLVGGRTVEQYFGPGTRLTVT.

This clone was seen a few times. V is TRBV5-1 and J is TRBJ1-1; a possible D gene is TRBD1 (5 bases). From germline, CDR1 is SGHRS and CDR2 YFSETQ. V shed 4 bases and J shed 4 bases, with 8 bases lying between them. The CDR3 is 12 residues long. Written as DNA, the CDR3 is TGCGCCAGCAGCGTGGACACCACTGAAGCTTTCTTT. Protein: CASSVDTTEAFF.

The V gene is TRBV5-1, the J gene TRBJ2-1; D is perhaps TRBD1 (6 bases). Germline V lookup: CDR1 SGHRS, CDR2 YFSETQ. Trimming pared 3 bases from V and 6 bases from J, leaving 13 bases between. The CDR3 covers 14 residues. CDR3 residues: CASSSGTPSNEQFF. The CDR3 region has the DNA TGCGCCAGCAGCTCCGGGACACCTTCCAATGAGCAGTTCTTC.

The chain couples TRBV6-5 to TRBJ2-7, with TRBD1 identical over 8 bases. The CDR3 runs to 16 residues. Germline values: CDR1 MNHEY, CDR2 SVGAGI. Trimming cost V 2 bases and J 2 bases; bases outside gene matches: 8. The CDR3 nucleotides are TGTGCCAGCAGTTACGGTAGCGGACAGGGTCCCTACGAGCAGTACTTC. Translated, it gives CASSYGSGQGPYEQYF.

V is TRBV25-1 and J is TRBJ2-7; D ambiguous. This CDR3 contains 14 residues. Germline values: CDR1 MGHDK, CDR2 SYGVNS. Trimming left V 1 base short and J 2 bases short, with 9 bases between. The CDR3 spells CASSEFNIPYEQYF. The CDR3, as DNA: TGTGCCAGCAGTGAATTTAACATTCCCTACGAGCAGTACTTC.

This clone was counted between two and nine times. This chain connects TRBV5-1 to TRBJ2-2, with 12 bases identical to TRBD2. This CDR3 is 19 amino acids long. V was pared by 4 bases and J by 3 bases, with 13 bases of the junction left unmatched. CDR1 and CDR2 (germline): SGHRS, YFSETQ. CDR3 amino acids: CASSAGSSGGAFDTGELFF. The CDR3 bases are TGCGCCAGCAGCGCAGGATCTAGCGGGGGGGCCTTTGACACCGGGGAGCTGTTTTTT.